The present entry profiles one TCR beta chain with its context. Its antigen is not identified. The sample belongs to a study of T cells after yellow fever vaccination. General study findings and limits: Overlap between CD4 and CD8 compartments was detected for a small share of clonotypes.

V dropped 3 bases and J dropped 1 base, with 15 bases sitting between them. The CDR3 consists of 16 residues. The germline V gene encodes CDR1 SGHVS and CDR2 FQNEAQ. TCRdb passed the 5' RACE reads through MiXCR, listing each CDR3 protein once. The sample holds more than 95,000 distinct CDR3 sequences, around 9.8% seen once. The sequencing here drew on CD8+ T cells sorted from PBMCs, taken on the day of the yellow fever booster vaccination. The TCR comes from a man younger than 30 who received the YFV17D yellow fever vaccine. V is TRBV7-8 and J is TRBJ2-5; no definite D call. The CDR3 loop is CASSFFGAEIQETQYF. DNA of the CDR3: TGTGCCAGCAGCTTTTTTGGCGCGGAAATCCAAGAGACCCAGTACTTC.